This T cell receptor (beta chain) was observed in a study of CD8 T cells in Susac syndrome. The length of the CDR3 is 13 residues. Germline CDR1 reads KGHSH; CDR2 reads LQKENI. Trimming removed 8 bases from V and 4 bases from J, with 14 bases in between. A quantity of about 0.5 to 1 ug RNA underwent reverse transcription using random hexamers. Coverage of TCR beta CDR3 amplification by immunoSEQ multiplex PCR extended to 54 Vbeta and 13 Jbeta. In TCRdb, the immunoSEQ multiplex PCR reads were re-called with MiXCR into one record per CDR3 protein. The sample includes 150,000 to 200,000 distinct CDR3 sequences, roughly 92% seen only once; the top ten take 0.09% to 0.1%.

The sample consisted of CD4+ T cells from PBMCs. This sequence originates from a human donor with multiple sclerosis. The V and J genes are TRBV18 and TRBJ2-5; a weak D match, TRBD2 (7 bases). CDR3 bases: TGTGCCAGCGAAGGACTAGGGGGAGAGACCCAGTACTTC. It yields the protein CASEGLGGETQYF.